The clone carrying this T cell receptor beta chain was seen at least ten times. As processed by the authors: Estimation of nucleated cell counts was performed using reference gene primer amplification. Assay: immunoSEQ multiplex PCR; the TCRdb copy retains only in-frame clones and omits some. The DNA gave D and trimming, while V, J and clone size come from that table. The table records some 180,000 clones, 70% to 80% of them present only once. In germline, CDR1 is SGHAT, CDR2 FQDESV (reference sequence). V was pared by 5 bases and J by 3 bases, with 14 bases between. This CDR3 region has 14 residues. Clinical history as reported by participants underpinned cohort assignment. The study recruited exposed participants who had met a COVID-19 case within 2 weeks before entry. The sample originates from a study of blood T cell repertoires in COVID-19. In the study overall: Some COVID-19 samples were acute and others convalescent; all came from the United States, Italy and Spain.

The rearrangement joins TRBV11-1 to TRBJ2-7, with TRBD2 as a possible D gene (5 bases). This receptor was identified in a man aged 55 to 70 who had been exposed to COVID-19. Material for sequencing was PBMCs or T cells enriched from blood (not recorded which). CDR3 in DNA: TGTGCCAGCAGCCGAAGCGGATCTAGCTACGAGCAGTACTTC. Its translation: CASSRSGSSYEQYF. Together with reference TRBV11-1 and TRBJ2-7, the CDR3 gives the full variable domain: EAEVAQSPRYKITEKSQAVAFWCDPISGHATLYWYRQILGQGPELLVQFQDESVVDDSQLPKDRFSAERLKGVDSTLKIQPAELGDSAMYLCASSRSGSSYEQYFGPGTRLTVT.